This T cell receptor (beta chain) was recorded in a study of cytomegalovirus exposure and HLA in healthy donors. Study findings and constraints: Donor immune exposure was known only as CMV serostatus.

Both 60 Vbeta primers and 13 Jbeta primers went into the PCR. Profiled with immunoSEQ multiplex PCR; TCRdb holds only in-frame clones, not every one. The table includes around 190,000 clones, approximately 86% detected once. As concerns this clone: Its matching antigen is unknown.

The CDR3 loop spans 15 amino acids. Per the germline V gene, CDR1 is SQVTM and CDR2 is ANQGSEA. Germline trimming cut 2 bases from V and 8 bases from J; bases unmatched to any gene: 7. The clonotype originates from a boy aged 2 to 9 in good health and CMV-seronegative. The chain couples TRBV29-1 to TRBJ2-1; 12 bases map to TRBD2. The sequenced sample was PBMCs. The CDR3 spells CSVERLAGGRDEQFF. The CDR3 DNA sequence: TGCAGCGTTGAAAGGCTAGCGGGGGGGCGTGATGAGCAGTTCTTC.